These T cell receptor beta chains were read from a single sample in a study of human T cells and chemical hapten exposure. TCRdb reanalysed the RACE reads using MiXCR and keeps one entry per CDR3 protein. The table shows 85,000 to 100,000 distinct CDR3 sequences, with around 12% occurring only once. Sequenced material: whole blood, taken in connection with sensitization to the hapten diphenylcyclopropenone (DPC). Every receptor here comes from a middle-aged woman with alopecia areata. Some clones in this sample may be carry-over from other donors' samples. CDR3s include the opening cysteine and the closing phenylalanine or tryptophan.

J,V,CDR3
TRBJ2-7,TRBV6-5,CASSYSSSGGTGTYEQYF
TRBJ2-2,TRBV7-6,CASSKTGAGELFF
TRBJ1-6,TRBV4-1,CASSPRDRGNSPLHF
TRBJ1-1,TRBV3-1,CASSQDGYAEAFF
TRBJ2-1,TRBV11-2,CASSSRASYNEQFF
TRBJ2-3,TRBV6-2/TRBV6-3,CASRLARVTDTQYF
TRBJ2-1,TRBV29-1,CSVPAFNEQFF
TRBJ2-3,TRBV24-1,CATSRDPTDTQYF
TRBJ1-6,TRBV11-2,CASSDRNNSPLHF
TRBJ2-7,TRBV6-2/TRBV6-3,CASSYVTVGGEQYF
TRBJ2-1,TRBV18,CASSHLAGGPIGDEQFF
TRBJ2-1,TRBV30,CARTSGPLYNEQFF
TRBJ2-7,TRBV28,CASTQGGSGSSSYEQYF
TRBJ2-7,TRBV4-1,CASSQGLNYEQYF
TRBJ2-1,TRBV19,CASTDPIGNEQFF
TRBJ2-7,TRBV6-2/TRBV6-3,CASSSGPTYEQYF
TRBJ2-5,TRBV6-5,CASSYSNRAGMETQYF
TRBJ2-1,TRBV20-1,CSARDFGGSSYNEQFF
TRBJ2-3,TRBV24-1,CATSEGLAGDTDTQYF
TRBJ2-5,TRBV2,CASRMGLTQETQYF
TRBJ2-2,TRBV24-1,CATSDLRTSGISGELFF
TRBJ2-1,TRBV11-2,CASSLTGASSYNEQFF
TRBJ1-1,TRBV9,CASSVFPGLNTEAFF
TRBJ2-7,TRBV11-2,CASSLNFGTGLYEQYF
TRBJ1-1,TRBV18,CASSPQQGSSTEAFF